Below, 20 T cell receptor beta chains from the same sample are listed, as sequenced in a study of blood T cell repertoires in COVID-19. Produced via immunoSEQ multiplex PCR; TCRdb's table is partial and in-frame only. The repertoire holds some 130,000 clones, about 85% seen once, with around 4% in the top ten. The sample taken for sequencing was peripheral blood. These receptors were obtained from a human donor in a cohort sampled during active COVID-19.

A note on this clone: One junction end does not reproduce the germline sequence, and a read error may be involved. CDR3 DNA: TGTGCCAGCAGCCGCCCCCGGACTAGCGGGGACCAGGAGACCCAGTACTTC. The encoded protein is CASSRPRTSGDQETQYF. The gene calls are TRBV11-3 and TRBJ2-5; 12 bases match TRBD2. Germline assignment: CDR1 SGHNT and CDR2 YENEEA. The CDR3 sequence is 17 residues long. The complete variable domain, with remaining parts taken from reference TRBV11-3 and TRBJ2-5, reads EAGVVQSPRYKIIEKKQPVAFWCNPISGHNTLYWYLQNLGQGPELLIRYENEEAVDDSQLPKDRFSAERLKGVDSTLKIQPAELGDSAVYLCASSRPRTSGDQETQYFGPGTRLLVL.

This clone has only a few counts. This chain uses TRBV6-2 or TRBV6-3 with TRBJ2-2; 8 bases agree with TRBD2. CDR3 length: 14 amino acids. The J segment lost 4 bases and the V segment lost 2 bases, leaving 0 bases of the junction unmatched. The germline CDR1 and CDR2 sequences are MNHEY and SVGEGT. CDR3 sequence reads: CASSYLAGTGELFF. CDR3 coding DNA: TGTGCCAGCAGTTACCTAGCGGGCACCGGGGAGCTGTTTTTT.

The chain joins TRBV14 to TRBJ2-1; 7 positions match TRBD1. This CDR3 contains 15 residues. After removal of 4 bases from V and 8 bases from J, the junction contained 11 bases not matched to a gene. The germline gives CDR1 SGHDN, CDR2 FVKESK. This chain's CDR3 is CASSRQGSFSHEQFF. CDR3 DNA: TGTGCCAGCAGCCGACAGGGTTCTTTCTCTCATGAGCAGTTCTTC.

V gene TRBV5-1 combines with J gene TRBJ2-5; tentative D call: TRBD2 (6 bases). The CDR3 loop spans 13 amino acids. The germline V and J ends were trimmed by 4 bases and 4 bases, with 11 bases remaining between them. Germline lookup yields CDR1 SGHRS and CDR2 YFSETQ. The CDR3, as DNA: TGCGCCAGCAGCCCTATCGGGGGAGAGACCCAGTACTTC. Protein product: CASSPIGGETQYF.

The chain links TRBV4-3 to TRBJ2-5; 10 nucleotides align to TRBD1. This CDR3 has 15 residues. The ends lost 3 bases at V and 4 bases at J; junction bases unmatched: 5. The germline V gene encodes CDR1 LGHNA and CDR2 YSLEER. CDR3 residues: CASSHWTGGGETQYF. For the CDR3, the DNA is TGCGCCAGCAGCCACTGGACAGGGGGGGGAGAGACCCAGTACTTC.

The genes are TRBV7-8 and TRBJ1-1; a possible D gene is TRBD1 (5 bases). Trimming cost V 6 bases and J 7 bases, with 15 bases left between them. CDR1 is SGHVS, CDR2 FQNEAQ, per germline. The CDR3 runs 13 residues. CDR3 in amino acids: CASSPRTPYEAFF. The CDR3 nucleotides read TGTGCCAGCAGTCCCCGGACACCGTATGAAGCTTTCTTT.

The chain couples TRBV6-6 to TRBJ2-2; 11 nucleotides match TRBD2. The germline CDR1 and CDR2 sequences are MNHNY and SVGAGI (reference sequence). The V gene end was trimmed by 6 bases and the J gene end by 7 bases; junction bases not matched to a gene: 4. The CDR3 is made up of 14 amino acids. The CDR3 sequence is CASRTSGMGGELFF. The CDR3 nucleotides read TGTGCCAGCAGGACTAGCGGGATGGGCGGGGAGCTGTTTTTT.

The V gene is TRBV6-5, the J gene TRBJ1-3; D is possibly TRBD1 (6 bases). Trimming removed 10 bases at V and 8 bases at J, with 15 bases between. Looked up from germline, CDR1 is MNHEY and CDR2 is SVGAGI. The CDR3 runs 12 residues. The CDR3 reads CATTSPGDTIYF. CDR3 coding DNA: TGTGCCACTACGTCCCCAGGGGACACCATATATTTT.

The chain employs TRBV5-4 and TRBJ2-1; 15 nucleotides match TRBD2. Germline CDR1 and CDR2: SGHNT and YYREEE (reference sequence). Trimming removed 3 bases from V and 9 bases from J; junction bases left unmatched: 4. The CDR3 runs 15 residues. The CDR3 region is CASSSGLAGGAEQFF. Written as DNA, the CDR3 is TGTGCCAGCAGCTCCGGACTAGCGGGAGGGGCTGAGCAGTTCTTC.

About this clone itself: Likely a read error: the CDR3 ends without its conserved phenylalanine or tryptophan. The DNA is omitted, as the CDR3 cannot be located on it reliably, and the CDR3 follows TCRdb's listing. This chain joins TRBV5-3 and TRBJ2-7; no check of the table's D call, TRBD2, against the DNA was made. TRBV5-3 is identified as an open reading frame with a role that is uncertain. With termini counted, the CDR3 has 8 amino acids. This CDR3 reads CARVQSRL.

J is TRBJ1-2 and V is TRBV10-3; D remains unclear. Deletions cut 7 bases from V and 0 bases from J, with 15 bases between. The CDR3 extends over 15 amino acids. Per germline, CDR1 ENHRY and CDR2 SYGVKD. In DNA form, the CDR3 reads TGTGCCATCAACGGTGCCGCCCTAGCTAACTATGGCTACACCTTC. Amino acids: CAINGAALANYGYTF.

In nucleotides, the CDR3 is TGTGCCAGCAGCTTGCAAGCGGGAGGCCAGTTCTTC. Translation: CASSLQAGGQFF. The chain has TRBV7-2 and TRBJ2-1; the match to TRBD2 covers 9 bases. Germline CDR1 SGHTA, CDR2 FQGNSA. This CDR3 is 12 amino acids long. Trimming took 3 bases from V and 13 from J; bases not matched to a gene: 4.

The CDR3 loop reads CASSLSSGDEQFF. The CDR3 coding sequence is TGTGCCAGCAGCTTATCCAGCGGGGATGAGCAGTTCTTC. The chain combines TRBV7-2 with TRBJ2-1; 7 bases map to TRBD2. The J segment lost 8 bases and the V segment lost 2 bases, leaving 3 bases of the junction unmatched. Germline assignment: CDR1 SGHTA and CDR2 FQGNSA. This CDR3 comprises 13 residues.

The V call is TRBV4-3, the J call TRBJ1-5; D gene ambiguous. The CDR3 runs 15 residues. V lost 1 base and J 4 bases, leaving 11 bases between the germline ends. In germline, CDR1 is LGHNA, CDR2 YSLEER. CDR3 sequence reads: CASSQGGGGNQPQHF. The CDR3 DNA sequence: TGCGCCAGCAGCCAAGGGGGTGGAGGGAATCAGCCCCAGCATTTT.

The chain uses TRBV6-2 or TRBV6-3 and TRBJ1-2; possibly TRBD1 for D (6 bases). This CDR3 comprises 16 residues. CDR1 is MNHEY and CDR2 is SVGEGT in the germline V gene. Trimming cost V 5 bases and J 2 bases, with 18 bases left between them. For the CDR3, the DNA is TGTGCCAGCAGTGGGGCCGGACAGCAGGTCAACTATGGCTACACCTTC. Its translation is CASSGAGQQVNYGYTF.

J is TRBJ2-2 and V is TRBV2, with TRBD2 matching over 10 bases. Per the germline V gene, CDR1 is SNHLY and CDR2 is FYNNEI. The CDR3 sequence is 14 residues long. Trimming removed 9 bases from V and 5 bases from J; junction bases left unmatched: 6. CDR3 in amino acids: CARGKTSGTGELFF. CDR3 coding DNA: TGTGCCAGAGGGAAGACTAGCGGGACCGGGGAGCTGTTTTTT.

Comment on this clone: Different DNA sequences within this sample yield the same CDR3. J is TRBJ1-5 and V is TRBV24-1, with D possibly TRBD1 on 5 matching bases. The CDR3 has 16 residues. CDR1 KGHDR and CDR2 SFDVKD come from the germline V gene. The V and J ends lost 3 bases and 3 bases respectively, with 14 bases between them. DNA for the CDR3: TGTGCCACCAGTGATCCGGGGCGCGGGGACAATCAGCCCCAGCATTTT. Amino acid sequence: CATSDPGRGDNQPQHF.

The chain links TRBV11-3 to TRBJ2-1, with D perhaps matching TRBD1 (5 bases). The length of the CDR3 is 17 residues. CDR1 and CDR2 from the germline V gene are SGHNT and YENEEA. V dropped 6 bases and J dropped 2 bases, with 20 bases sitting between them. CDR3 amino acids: CASRPGAQQAPYNEQFF. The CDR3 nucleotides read TGTGCCAGCAGACCTGGGGCCCAGCAGGCTCCCTACAATGAGCAGTTCTTC.

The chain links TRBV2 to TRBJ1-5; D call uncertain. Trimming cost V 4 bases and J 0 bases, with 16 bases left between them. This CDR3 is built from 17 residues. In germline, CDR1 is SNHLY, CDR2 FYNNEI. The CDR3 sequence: CASSAAVPLYSNQPQHF. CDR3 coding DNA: TGTGCCAGCAGTGCAGCAGTCCCCCTATATAGCAATCAGCCCCAGCATTTT.

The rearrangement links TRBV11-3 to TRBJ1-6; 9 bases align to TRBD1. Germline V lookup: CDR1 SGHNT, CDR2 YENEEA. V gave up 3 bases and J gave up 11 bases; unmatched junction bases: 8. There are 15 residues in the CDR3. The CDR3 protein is CASSFTRTGETPLHF. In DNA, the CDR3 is TGTGCCAGCAGCTTTACAAGGACAGGGGAGACACCCCTCCACTTT.